A single sample is the source of the 19 T cell receptor beta chains below, sequenced in a study of blood T cell repertoires in COVID-19. Here immunoSEQ multiplex PCR was the method, and the copy in TCRdb shows in-frame clones only, minus some. The sample holds about 170,000 clones; 92% are singletons and the top ten take 4.5% to 5%. The sequenced sample consisted of peripheral blood. All receptors come from a man aged 25-45 years with COVID-19, enrolled during active disease.

The J gene is TRBJ1-1, the V gene TRBV3-1 (or the pseudogene TRBV3-2), with D possibly being TRBD1 (6 bases). The CDR3 has 16 residues. Per the germline V gene, CDR1 is LGHDT and CDR2 is YNNKEL (reference sequence). V was shortened by 3 bases and J by 7 bases, with 21 bases between the two germline ends. CDR3 sequence: CASSHVSRGGASEAFF. The CDR3 region has the DNA TGTGCCAGCAGCCACGTCTCAAGAGGGGGGGCCAGTGAAGCTTTCTTT.

The genes are TRBV9 and TRBJ2-2; possibly TRBD1 for D (9 bases). Germline CDR1 SGDLS, CDR2 YYNGEE. Trimming removed 0 bases from V and 4 bases from J, with 13 bases in between. This CDR3 is 16 amino acids long. The CDR3 region has the DNA TGTGCCAGCAGCGTAGTAGCGGGACAGGGCACCGGGGAGCTGTTTTTT. Protein sequence: CASSVVAGQGTGELFF.

The chain combines TRBV7-9 with TRBJ1-1; 8 bases are shared with TRBD1. CDR1 is SEHNR and CDR2 is FQNEAQ in the germline V gene (reference sequence). The CDR3 is 15 residues long. V was pared by 4 bases and J by 0 bases, with 4 bases of the junction left unmatched. In DNA form, the CDR3 reads TGTGCCAGCAGCTCCACGGGACAGGTGAACACTGAAGCTTTCTTT. Translated, it gives CASSSTGQVNTEAFF.

The V and J genes are TRBV6-5 and TRBJ2-3, with 7 nucleotides matching TRBD1. Trimming cost V 8 bases and J 2 bases; bases outside gene matches: 10. The germline gives CDR1 MNHEY, CDR2 SVGAGI. The length of the CDR3 is 15 residues. CDR3 bases: TGTGCCAGCTGGCCTCCGGGACAGAACACAGATACGCAGTATTTT. Its translation: CASWPPGQNTDTQYF.

The chain combines TRBV5-4 with TRBJ2-2; 10 bases are shared with TRBD2. The trim removed 4 bases at V and 7 bases at J, leaving 10 bases unmatched. This CDR3 is built from 16 residues. Germline V gene lookup returns CDR1 SGHNT and CDR2 YYREEE (reference sequence). The CDR3 is CASSPASGRVGGELFF. Written as DNA, the CDR3 is TGTGCCAGCAGCCCGGCTAGCGGGAGAGTTGGCGGGGAGCTGTTTTTT.

V gene TRBV4-2 combines with J gene TRBJ2-5, with 10 bases matching TRBD2. The CDR3 loop spans 15 amino acids. The V and J ends lost 0 bases and 5 bases, in that order; junction bases with no gene match: 3. Germline CDR1 LGHNA, CDR2 YNFKEQ. The CDR3 DNA is TGTGCCAGCAGCCAAGATTTTAGCGGGGGGGAGACCCAGTACTTC. Its translation: CASSQDFSGGETQYF.

The table lists this clone with a count of one. This chain uses TRBV5-6 with TRBJ2-1, with 7 bases that match TRBD1. The V gene's germline CDR1 is SGHDT and CDR2 YYEEEE. The CDR3 runs to 12 residues. V shed 4 bases and J 9 bases; nucleotides not matched to a gene: 4. This CDR3 reads CASSLRTGEQFF. CDR3 sequence (DNA): TGTGCCAGCAGCCTTCGGACAGGTGAGCAGTTCTTC.

The V gene is TRBV11-2, the J gene TRBJ1-2; tentative D call: TRBD1 (5 bases). CDR3 length: 13 amino acids. The ends were cut back, 2 bases at V and 2 bases at J, with 6 bases in the middle. Germline V gene data show CDR1 as SGHAT and CDR2 as FQNNGV. CDR3 DNA sequence: TGTGCCAGCAGCTTACAGGGAAACTATGGCTACACCTTC. It codes for CASSLQGNYGYTF.

The CDR3 reads CASSHPGRVSYNEQFF. In DNA form, the CDR3 reads TGCGCCAGCAGCCACCCTGGCAGGGTGTCCTACAATGAGCAGTTCTTC. The chain has TRBV4-1 and TRBJ2-1; the D gene is possibly TRBD1 (5 bases). This CDR3 is built from 16 residues. The germline CDR1 and CDR2 sequences are MGHRA and YSYEKL. V lost 3 bases and J 1 base, leaving 13 bases between the germline ends.

The genes are TRBV12-3 or TRBV12-4 and TRBJ1-3; D not certain. V was clipped by 3 bases and J by 7 bases, with 7 bases between them. The CDR3 spans 12 residues. CDR3 loop: CASSFSANTIYF. For the CDR3, the DNA is TGTGCCAGCAGTTTTTCTGCGAACACCATATATTTT.

A remark on this clone: This sample also contains other DNA sequences that code for the same CDR3. This chain joins TRBV6-5 and TRBJ1-2; D may be TRBD1 (5 bases). The CDR3 sequence is 13 residues long. V lost 0 bases to trimming and J lost 5 bases, with 7 bases between them. Germline values: CDR1 MNHEY, CDR2 SVGAGI. The CDR3 sequence is CASSYSGGYGYTF. For the CDR3, the DNA is TGTGCCAGCAGTTACTCGGGGGGTTATGGCTACACCTTC.

The rearrangement uses TRBV16 and TRBJ2-7, with TRBD1 matching over 8 bases. Trimming at V came to 0 bases and at J to 4 bases, leaving 5 bases not matched to a gene. This CDR3 spans 15 amino acids. Per the germline V gene, CDR1 is KGHSY and CDR2 is FQNENV. The CDR3 sequence is CASSQSTGGSYEQYF. CDR3 DNA: TGTGCCAGCAGCCAATCTACAGGGGGTTCGTACGAGCAGTACTTC.

The rearrangement uses TRBV18 and TRBJ2-7; the match to TRBD1 covers 9 bases. From germline, CDR1 is KGHSH and CDR2 LQKENI. The CDR3 length is 16 residues. J was trimmed by 4 bases and V by 1 base; bases with no gene match: 8. The CDR3 reads CASSPLPGTGRYEQYF. In DNA form, the CDR3 reads TGTGCCAGCTCACCACTCCCCGGGACAGGGCGGTACGAGCAGTACTTC.

The rearrangement uses TRBV7-9 and TRBJ1-5; D unresolved. The length of the CDR3 is 17 residues. V lost 5 bases and J 3 bases, leaving 20 bases between the germline ends. Germline V lookup: CDR1 SEHNR, CDR2 FQNEAQ (reference sequence). In DNA, the CDR3 is TGTGCCAGCAGCGCCCGAGTGAGGCCCCTTAACAATCAGCCCCAGCATTTT. It codes for CASSARVRPLNNQPQHF.

The rearrangement links TRBV4-3 to TRBJ1-5, with TRBD1 as a possible D gene (5 bases). Germline CDR1 reads LGHNA; CDR2 reads YSLEER. Trimming stripped 0 bases from V and 3 bases from J, with 9 bases between. This CDR3 has 15 residues. The CDR3 sequence: CASSQEGRANQPQHF. CDR3 nucleotide sequence: TGCGCCAGCAGCCAAGAGGGCAGGGCCAATCAGCCCCAGCATTTT.

The chain has TRBV6-5 and TRBJ1-1; no definite D call. Germline V gene data show CDR1 as MNHEY and CDR2 as SVGAGI. V was trimmed by 6 bases and J by 4 bases, leaving 15 bases between them. The CDR3 consists of 14 residues. The DNA for the CDR3 is TGTGCCAGCAGCTTAGAATCGAGAGGCACTGAAGCTTTCTTT. Translated: CASSLESRGTEAFF.

The chain joins TRBV3-1 (or the pseudogene TRBV3-2) to TRBJ1-2, with unresolved D. Germline V CDR1 and CDR2: LGHDT, YNNKEL (reference sequence). The V and J ends lost 4 bases and 6 bases respectively, with 15 bases between them. The CDR3 contains 14 residues. The CDR3 DNA follows: TGTGCCAGCAGCCGCTATGGGCAGGATGATGGCTACACCTTC. It yields the protein CASSRYGQDDGYTF.

The chain joins TRBV6-1 to TRBJ1-2; unclear D gene. The germline V and J ends were trimmed by 2 bases and 2 bases, with 3 bases remaining between them. The CDR3 is 12 residues long. CDR1 and CDR2 (germline): MNHNS, SASEGT. This CDR3 is CASSEQNYGYTF. The DNA of the CDR3 is TGTGCCAGCAGTGAACAGAACTATGGCTACACCTTC.

The V call is TRBV7-2, the J call TRBJ1-2; possible D gene TRBD1, 5 bases. Trimming removed 5 bases from V and 4 bases from J, with 14 bases in between. The CDR3 loop spans 14 amino acids. CDR1 is SGHTA, CDR2 FQGNSA, per germline. This CDR3 reads CASSVGPGRYGYTF. The CDR3 nucleotides read TGTGCCAGCAGCGTCGGGCCAGGGCGCTATGGCTACACCTTC.